Here is one T cell receptor (beta chain) with its context. These data are taken from a study of blood T cell repertoires in COVID-19. Study summary: Specimens from acute and convalescent COVID-19 originated in the United States, Italy and Spain.

Here immunoSEQ multiplex PCR was the method, and the copy in TCRdb shows in-frame clones only, minus some. The table records approximately 250,000 clones, about 80% of them present only once. Sequenced: PBMCs or T cells enriched from blood (not recorded which). This sequence originates from a man aged 30 to 45 with acute COVID-19.

CDR3 in amino acids: CASSLWTSNQPQHF. The CDR3 DNA sequence: TGTGCCAGCAGCCTTTGGACAAGCAATCAGCCCCAGCATTTT. The V gene is TRBV7-2, the J gene TRBJ1-5; tentative D call: TRBD1 (5 bases). Germline V gene data show CDR1 as SGHTA and CDR2 as FQGNSA. V lost 5 bases to trimming and J lost 1 base, with 9 bases between them. The CDR3 is made up of 14 amino acids.